The 8 T cell receptor beta chains given below trace back to one sample, sequenced in a study of blood T cells in healthy people across ages. Through a sample-barcoded 5' primer and a J-beta primer mix, a second PCR was run for roughly 6 to 11 cycles. MiXCR, applied by TCRdb to the 5' RACE reads, yields one record per CDR3 protein. The data contain hundreds of thousands of distinct CDR3 sequences, over 40% of them singletons. Sequencing used blood. The receptors come from a woman at least 80 years old in good health.

Regarding this clonotype: A read error may produce the germline difference seen at one junction end. The chain employs TRBV27 and TRBJ2-7, with D possibly matching TRBD1 (7 bases). The CDR3 is 13 residues long. Germline V gene sequence: CDR1 MNHEY, CDR2 SMNVEV (reference sequence). CDR3 coding DNA: TGTACCAGCAGGGGGGCCAGCTCCTACGAGCAGTACTTC. Its protein is CTSRGASSYEQYF.

The chain uses TRBV12-3 or TRBV12-4 and TRBJ2-7; D remains unclear. This CDR3 has 15 residues. With 3 bases removed from V and 6 bases from J, the gap between germline ends came to 18 bases. In nucleotides, the CDR3 is TGTGCCAGCAGTTTTTTCCCGGAACCCCGGAGCGAGCAGTACTTC. Translating it yields CASSFFPEPRSEQYF.

The J gene is TRBJ2-5, the V gene TRBV20-1; 12 nucleotides align to TRBD2. Trimming cost V 4 bases and J 5 bases; bases outside gene matches: 11. The CDR3 length is 16 residues. Germline V CDR1 and CDR2: DFQATT, SNEGSKA (reference sequence). This CDR3 reads CSAIPILAGGSETQYF. The CDR3 DNA reads as TGCAGTGCTATCCCGATACTAGCGGGAGGATCCGAGACCCAGTACTTC.

This clonotype has at least ten counts. The rearrangement links TRBV25-1 to TRBJ2-7; D gene ambiguous. Germline loops: CDR1 MGHDK, CDR2 SYGVNS. This CDR3 region has 12 residues. The ends were cut back, 4 bases at V and 6 bases at J, with 10 bases in the middle. The CDR3 spells CASSVSGREQYF. The CDR3 DNA reads TGTGCCAGCAGTGTATCCGGGCGCGAGCAGTACTTC.

As regards this clonotype: A read error may explain this, as a much larger clone is one base away. The chain has TRBV7-2 and TRBJ2-1, with TRBD2 matching over 7 bases. The end of the DNA is better explained by TRBJ2-7, so the J call may be wrong. The CDR3 totals 16 residues. Germline V gene data show CDR1 as SGHTA and CDR2 as FQGNSA. The CDR3 region is CASSFPGLTPYNEQYF. CDR3 nucleotide sequence: TGTGCCAGCAGCTTTCCGGGACTAACCCCCTACAATGAGCAGTACTTC.

The rearrangement uses TRBV20-1 and TRBJ2-4, with TRBD1 as a possible D gene (6 bases). Germline-derived CDR1 and CDR2 are DFQATT and SNEGSKA (reference sequence). V gave up 0 bases and J gave up 0 bases, with 9 bases separating them. The CDR3 runs 15 residues. The CDR3 loop reads CSAREGHLAKNIQYF. Here the CDR3 DNA reads TGCAGTGCTAGAGAGGGACATCTAGCCAAAAACATTCAGTACTTC.

The chain joins TRBV12-3 or TRBV12-4 to TRBJ1-1; D perhaps matches TRBD1 (6 bases). The CDR3 extends over 13 amino acids. The V end was cut by 6 bases, the J end by 1 base, with 9 bases between. The CDR3 loop reads CASRTQGNTEAFF. Here the CDR3 DNA reads TGTGCCAGCAGAACACAGGGGAACACTGAAGCTTTCTTT.

In the case of this clonotype: A read error may account for a junction end that differs from germline. V and J are TRBV18 and TRBJ2-7; D is undetermined. CDR3 length: 15 residues. Germline V lookup: CDR1 KGHSH, CDR2 LQKENI. As DNA, the CDR3 is TGTGCCAGCTCACCACGCGATAACACCCTCTACGGGCAGTACTTC. The encoded protein is CASSPRDNTLYGQYF.